The entry that follows covers one T cell receptor beta chain sequence. In the original processing: Quantification of nucleated cells was approximated via reference gene primer amplification. Produced via immunoSEQ multiplex PCR; TCRdb's table is partial and in-frame only. Clonal size and the V and J genes are those of that table, whereas D and trimming came from the DNA. The sample shows about 47,000 clones, around 83% of them seen only once. This sample was taken from a study of blood T cell repertoires in COVID-19. Study-level background: The United States, Italy and Spain supplied acute and convalescent COVID-19 samples. T cells, B-cell-depleted T cells, or PBMCs supplied cDNA or gDNA.

The CDR3 consists of 15 residues. Germline-derived CDR1 and CDR2 are MDHEN and SYDVKM. With 5 bases removed from V and 0 bases from J, the gap between germline ends came to 13 bases. The chain is built from TRBV28 and TRBJ1-2; D not resolved. The sequence derives from a human donor with acute or convalescent COVID-19. The donor label of this sample is uncertain. The source material was peripheral blood. In DNA form, the CDR3 reads TGTGCCAGCAGTACGGTCGTAACCGCTAACTATGGCTACACCTTC. Translation gives CASSTVVTANYGYTF.